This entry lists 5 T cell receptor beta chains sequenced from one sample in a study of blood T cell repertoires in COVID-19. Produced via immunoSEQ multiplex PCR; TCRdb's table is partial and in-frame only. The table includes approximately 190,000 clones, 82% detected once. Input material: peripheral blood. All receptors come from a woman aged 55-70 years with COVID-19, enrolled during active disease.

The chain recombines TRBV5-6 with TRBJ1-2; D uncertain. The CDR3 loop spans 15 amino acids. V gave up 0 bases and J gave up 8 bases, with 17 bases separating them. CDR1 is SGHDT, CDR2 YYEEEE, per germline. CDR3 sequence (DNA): TGTGCCAGCAGCTTGGTACTTACTCCCTCGGGGGGCTACACCTTC. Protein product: CASSLVLTPSGGYTF.

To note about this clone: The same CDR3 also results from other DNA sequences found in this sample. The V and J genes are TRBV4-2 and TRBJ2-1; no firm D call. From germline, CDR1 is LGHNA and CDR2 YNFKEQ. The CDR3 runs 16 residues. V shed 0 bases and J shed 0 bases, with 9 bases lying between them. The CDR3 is CASSQEAVSSYNEQFF. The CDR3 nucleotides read TGTGCCAGCAGCCAAGAGGCGGTAAGCTCCTACAATGAGCAGTTCTTC.

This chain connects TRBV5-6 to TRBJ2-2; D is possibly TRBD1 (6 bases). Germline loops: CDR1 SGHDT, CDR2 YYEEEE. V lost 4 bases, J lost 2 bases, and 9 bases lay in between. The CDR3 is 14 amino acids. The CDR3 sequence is CASSKDRNTGELFF. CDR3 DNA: TGTGCCAGCAGCAAGGACAGAAACACCGGGGAGCTGTTTTTT.

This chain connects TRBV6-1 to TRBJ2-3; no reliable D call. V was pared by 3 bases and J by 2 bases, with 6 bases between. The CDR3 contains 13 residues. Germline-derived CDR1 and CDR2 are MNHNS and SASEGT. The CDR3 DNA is TGTGCCAGCAGTGACCGCTACACAGATACGCAGTATTTT. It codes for CASSDRYTDTQYF.

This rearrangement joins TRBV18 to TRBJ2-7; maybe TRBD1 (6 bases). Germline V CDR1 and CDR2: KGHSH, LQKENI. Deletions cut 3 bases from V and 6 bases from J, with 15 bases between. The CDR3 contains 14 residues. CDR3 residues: CASSPRTGQGEQYV. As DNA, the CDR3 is TGTGCCAGCTCACCCCGAACAGGGCAAGGCGAGCAGTACGTC.